What follows are 21 T cell receptor beta chains derived from one specimen sequenced in a study of T cell changes during pregnancy in multiple sclerosis. Generated by immunoSEQ multiplex PCR, the TCRdb table keeps only in-frame clones and is missing some. The table lists some 80,000 clones, 80% to 90% of them singletons. Sequencing used peripheral blood, obtained in the first trimester of pregnancy. These TCRs come from a female donor in good health, enrolled as a control in a pregnancy study.

This chain links TRBV29-1 with TRBJ2-1, with TRBD1 identical over 8 bases. CDR3 size: 13 residues. Germline V CDR1 and CDR2: SQVTM, ANQGSEA. Here the CDR3 reads CTVGQGPYNEQFF. CDR3 bases: TGCACCGTCGGACAGGGCCCCTACAATGAGCAGTTCTTC.

The chain couples TRBV7-2 to TRBJ2-2, with 12 nucleotides matching TRBD1. Trimming cost V 6 bases and J 8 bases; bases outside gene matches: 7. Germline CDR1 and CDR2: SGHTA and FQGNSA. The CDR3 runs to 15 residues. The CDR3 sequence is CASRVGQGARGELFF. DNA for the CDR3: TGTGCCAGCAGAGTGGGACAGGGGGCTCGAGGGGAGCTGTTTTTT.

The chain uses TRBV7-2 and TRBJ2-7, with a weak D call TRBD2 (6 bases). Looked up from germline, CDR1 is SGHTA and CDR2 is FQGNSA. The CDR3 spans 13 residues. V was trimmed by 2 bases and J by 6 bases, leaving 11 bases between them. Here the CDR3 DNA reads TGTGCCAGCAGCTTAAGGCGGGAACGCGAGCAGTACTTC. This gives the protein CASSLRREREQYF.

The sample holds one count of this clone. Within the sample, other DNA sequences also encode this same CDR3. This chain connects TRBV5-1 to TRBJ1-1; 10 nucleotides agree with TRBD1. The CDR3 covers 14 residues. The V and J ends lost 3 bases and 4 bases, in that order; junction bases with no gene match: 3. Germline V gene data show CDR1 as SGHRS and CDR2 as YFSETQ. The CDR3 reads CASSSRTGGTEAFF. CDR3 in DNA: TGCGCCAGCAGCTCAAGGACAGGGGGCACTGAAGCTTTCTTT.

This clone has a single count. The gene calls are TRBV25-1 and TRBJ2-7; 10 bases line up with TRBD1. Germline assignment: CDR1 MGHDK and CDR2 SYGVNS. The CDR3 runs to 14 residues. V lost 5 bases to trimming and J lost 4 bases; unmatched junction nucleotides: 5. CDR3 coding DNA: TGTGCCAGCAGTCCTGACAGGGGGCTATACGAGCAGTACTTC. It translates to CASSPDRGLYEQYF.

This clone was found once. This chain uses TRBV5-6 with TRBJ2-5; a weak D match, TRBD1 (6 bases). This CDR3 is built from 15 residues. Per germline, CDR1 SGHDT and CDR2 YYEEEE. V lost 5 bases, J lost 0 bases, and 14 bases lay in between. CDR3 nucleotides: TGTGCCAGCAGGTTTGACAGGAGGTACCAAGAGACCCAGTACTTC. Its protein product is CASRFDRRYQETQYF.

This chain links TRBV11-2 with TRBJ2-7; TRBD1 matches 7 bases. Germline assignment: CDR1 SGHAT and CDR2 FQNNGV. The CDR3 has 13 residues. Trimming took 5 bases from V and 2 from J; bases not matched to a gene: 3. CDR3 DNA: TGTGCCAGCAGCCCAGGACAGGCCTACGAGCAGTACTTC. Translating gives CASSPGQAYEQYF.

The genes are TRBV6-4 and TRBJ2-7; D is possibly TRBD2 (6 bases). Between the trimmed V and J ends, which lost 0 bases and 12 bases, there was a span of 15 bases. Per the germline V gene, CDR1 is MRHNA and CDR2 is SNTAGT. The CDR3 consists of 13 residues. Here the CDR3 DNA reads TGTGCCAGCAGTGACTCGGACTACACAAAAGTGTACTTC. This gives the protein CASSDSDYTKVYF.

The rearrangement joins TRBV5-4 to TRBJ2-7, with 9 bases identical to TRBD2. Germline V gives CDR1 SGHNT, CDR2 YYREEE (reference sequence). The length of the CDR3 is 14 residues. The V and J ends lost 4 bases and 4 bases, in that order; junction bases with no gene match: 6. The CDR3 DNA is TGTGCCAGCAGCCATAAAGCGGGGGGATACGAGCAGTACTTC. Amino acids: CASSHKAGGYEQYF. The entire variable domain, with the rest obtained from reference TRBV5-4 and TRBJ2-7, is as follows: ETGVTQSPTHLIKTRGQQVTLRCSSQSGHNTVSWYQQALGQGPQFIFQYYREEENGRGNFPPRFSGLQFPNYSSELNVNALELDDSALYLCASSHKAGGYEQYFGPGTRLTVT.

The rearrangement joins TRBV11-2 to TRBJ2-1; no clear D gene. V was pared by 5 bases and J by 5 bases, with 16 bases between. The V gene's germline CDR1 is SGHAT and CDR2 FQNNGV. This CDR3 is 15 amino acids long. CDR3 protein: CASSPDKPGHNEQFF. CDR3 in DNA: TGTGCCAGCAGCCCCGACAAGCCCGGCCACAATGAGCAGTTCTTC.

This clone appeared a few times. The chain carries TRBV2 and TRBJ1-2; unclear D gene. V dropped 7 bases and J dropped 2 bases, with 17 bases sitting between them. Germline V gene sequence: CDR1 SNHLY, CDR2 FYNNEI. CDR3 size: 15 residues. CDR3 loop: CASTAGRGGNYGYTF. As DNA, the CDR3 is TGTGCCAGCACCGCAGGTCGTGGCGGGAACTATGGCTACACCTTC.

The chain has TRBV28 and TRBJ1-3; D unclear. V lost 6 bases to trimming and J lost 1 base, with 4 bases between them. The CDR3 has 12 residues. Germline V CDR1 and CDR2: MDHEN, SYDVKM. CDR3 residues: CASRSSGNTIYF. CDR3 DNA sequence: TGTGCCAGCAGGAGTTCTGGAAACACCATATATTTT.

This rearrangement joins TRBV6-5 to TRBJ1-1; 8 bases map to TRBD1. CDR1 and CDR2 from the germline V gene are MNHEY and SVGAGI. Germline trimming cut 7 bases from V and 5 bases from J; bases unmatched to any gene: 9. CDR3 length equals 14 residues. CDR3 region: CASTSRTGRTEAFF. The CDR3 region has the DNA TGTGCCAGCACTTCGAGGACAGGGAGAACTGAAGCTTTCTTT.

This clone was detected only a few times. A junction end diverges from the germline sequence, so it may reflect a read error. The rearrangement links TRBV19 to TRBJ2-1; the match to TRBD2 covers 9 bases. CDR1 and CDR2 from the germline V gene are LNHDA and SQIVND (reference sequence). The CDR3 is 16 residues long. CDR3 bases: TGTGCCAGTAGTAACCCCGGGACTAGCTCCCACAATGAGCAGTTCTTC. The encoded protein is CASSNPGTSSHNEQFF.

This clone showed up just a few times. In nucleotides, the CDR3 is TGTGCCAGCAGCTTGGAGACAGATAATTCACCCCTCCACTTT. Protein product: CASSLETDNSPLHF. The chain links TRBV5-4 to TRBJ1-6; a weak D match, TRBD1 (5 bases). This CDR3 is 14 amino acids long. Trimming stripped 0 bases from V and 5 bases from J, with 6 bases between. Germline V lookup: CDR1 SGHNT, CDR2 YYREEE (reference sequence).

The chain has TRBV18 and TRBJ1-3; 8 bases are a match to TRBD1. J gave up 2 bases and V 3 bases, and 6 bases lay outside the gene matches. Looked up from germline, CDR1 is KGHSH and CDR2 is LQKENI. The CDR3 covers 16 residues. The CDR3 DNA follows: TGTGCCAGCTCACCGAGACAGGGGCTAGCTGGAAACACCATATATTTT. The encoded protein is CASSPRQGLAGNTIYF. The variable domain in full, completed from reference TRBV18 and TRBJ1-3, reads NAGVMQNPRHLVRRRGQEARLRCSPMKGHSHVYWYRQLPEEGLKFMVYLQKENIIDESGMPKERFSAEFPKEGPSILRIQQVVRGDSAAYFCASSPRQGLAGNTIYFGEGSWLTVV.

This chain joins TRBV11-3 and TRBJ2-1; TRBD2 is a possible D gene (5 bases). This CDR3 region has 15 residues. Looked up from germline, CDR1 is SGHNT and CDR2 is YENEEA. The V gene lost 5 bases and the J gene lost 4 bases, with 15 bases spanning the gap. CDR3 amino acids: CASSTSGVQYNEQFF. The CDR3 nucleotides read TGTGCCAGCAGCACCTCCGGGGTCCAGTACAATGAGCAGTTCTTC.

The chain combines TRBV7-2 with TRBJ1-5, with 8 nucleotides matching TRBD1. This CDR3 has 14 amino acids. Germline V gene sequence: CDR1 SGHTA, CDR2 FQGNSA. Trimming took 5 bases from V and 7 from J; bases not matched to a gene: 7. The CDR3 region is CASSAGQGGQPQHF. CDR3 in DNA: TGTGCCAGCAGCGCCGGACAGGGAGGACAGCCCCAGCATTTT.

This chain links TRBV6-5 with TRBJ1-1; TRBD1 agrees at 7 bases. In germline, CDR1 is MNHEY, CDR2 SVGAGI. The CDR3 is 13 residues long. With V trimmed by 6 bases and J by 5 bases, 6 bases remained unmatched. This CDR3 reads CASSPMGQTEAFF. For the CDR3, the DNA is TGTGCCAGCAGCCCAATGGGACAGACTGAAGCTTTCTTT.

The gene calls are TRBV14 and TRBJ2-3; TRBD2 agrees at 7 bases. Per the germline V gene, CDR1 is SGHDN and CDR2 is FVKESK. This CDR3 is built from 15 residues. V lost 3 bases to trimming and J lost 0 bases; unmatched junction nucleotides: 3. The CDR3 coding sequence is TGTGCCAGCAGCCAGGAGCGGGGTAGCACAGATACGCAGTATTTT. Amino acids: CASSQERGSTDTQYF.

The chain recombines TRBV4-1 with TRBJ2-1; D gene uncertain. CDR3 size: 16 residues. Germline V gene lookup returns CDR1 MGHRA and CDR2 YSYEKL. The germline V and J ends were trimmed by 1 base and 1 base, with 11 bases remaining between them. The CDR3 DNA reads TGCGCCAGCAGCCAAGTAGACTTGATGTCCTACAATGAGCAGTTCTTC. Translated, it gives CASSQVDLMSYNEQFF.